Given below is one TCR beta chain in context. In the study's own analysis: Quantification of nucleated cells was approximated via reference gene primer amplification. Using immunoSEQ multiplex PCR, the repertoire was profiled, and TCRdb retains in-frame clones only, with some absent. The V and J calls and clone size were taken over from that table, and D and trimming were inferred from the DNA. Among hundreds of thousands of clones listed, about 90% were seen once. This entry is derived from a study of blood T cell repertoires in COVID-19. Study details: The United States, Italy and Spain provided the acute and convalescent COVID-19 samples.

The sequencing sample was made of peripheral blood. This sequence originates from an older woman with COVID-19, enrolled during active disease.

The CDR3 protein is CASTSKGWTSTNEKLFF. The CDR3 DNA reads TGTGCCAGCACCAGCAAAGGCTGGACTTCAACTAATGAAAAACTGTTTTTT. The chain links TRBV27 to TRBJ1-4; D remains unclear. The V end was cut by 7 bases, the J end by 0 bases, with 18 bases between. Germline loops: CDR1 MNHEY, CDR2 SMNVEV (reference sequence). CDR3 length: 17 residues.